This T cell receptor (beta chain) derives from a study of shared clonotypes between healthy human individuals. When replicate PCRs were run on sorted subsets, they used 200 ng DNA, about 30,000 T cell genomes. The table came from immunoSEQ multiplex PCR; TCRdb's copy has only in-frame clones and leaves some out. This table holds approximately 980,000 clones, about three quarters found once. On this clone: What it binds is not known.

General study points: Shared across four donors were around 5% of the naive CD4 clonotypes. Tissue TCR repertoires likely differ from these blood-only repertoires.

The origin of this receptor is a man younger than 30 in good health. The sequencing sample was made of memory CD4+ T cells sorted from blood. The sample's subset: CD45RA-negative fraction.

The CDR3 loop is CASSFGGGRGNSPLHF. DNA of the CDR3: TGTGCCAGCAGCTTTGGAGGGGGCAGGGGTAATTCACCCCTCCACTTT. The chain has TRBV11-2 and TRBJ1-6, with TRBD1 identical over 7 bases. Germline assignment: CDR1 SGHAT and CDR2 FQNNGV. The CDR3 is 16 residues long. V was pared by 3 bases and J by 6 bases, with 8 bases of the junction left unmatched.